This T cell receptor (beta chain) stems from a study of T cell responses to AZD1222 COVID-19 vaccine. The V and J ends lost 11 bases and 0 bases respectively, with 10 bases between them. The CDR3 has 13 amino acids. Germline assignment: CDR1 ENHRY and CDR2 SYGVKD. TCRdb's copy holds only in-frame clones and misses some; the assay was immunoSEQ multiplex PCR. The repertoire holds 120,000 or so clones, with 90% as singletons. The V call is TRBV10-3, the J call TRBJ1-4; D gene ambiguous. The TCR originated in an adult in good health. The input for sequencing was peripheral blood, taken on day 0 of AZD1222 vaccination. CDR3 region: CAVSGTTNEKLFF. The CDR3 nucleotides read TGTGCCGTCTCGGGTACAACTAATGAAAAACTGTTTTTT.